This T cell receptor beta chain was retrieved from a study of T cell repertoires in cytomegalovirus infection. About the research overall: Indications of both CMV infection and matching HLA type were provided by public TCR beta signatures. Study-wide findings and caveats: In two of eight donors, the top clonotype was HLA-C-restricted CMV-specific.

The CDR3 length is 15 residues. Germline CDR1 SGHVS, CDR2 FNYEAQ. V lost 1 base to trimming and J lost 8 bases, with 15 bases between them. TCRdb re-called the reads with MiXCR, one entry per CDR3 protein. The sample includes 600,000 to 700,000 distinct CDR3 sequences, about 33% seen only once; the top ten take about 20%. This clonotype was detected many times. Its antigen remains unidentified. The receptor was isolated from a human donor in good health (CMV status not recorded). Some clones in this sample may be carry-over from other donors' samples. This chain uses TRBV7-6 with TRBJ2-1; D gene ambiguous. The starting material was cultured PBMCs, obtained from culture after CMV antigen stimulation. The CDR3 is CASSLGPNEVYEQFF. For the CDR3, the DNA is TGTGCCAGCAGCTTAGGACCTAACGAAGTATATGAGCAGTTCTTC.